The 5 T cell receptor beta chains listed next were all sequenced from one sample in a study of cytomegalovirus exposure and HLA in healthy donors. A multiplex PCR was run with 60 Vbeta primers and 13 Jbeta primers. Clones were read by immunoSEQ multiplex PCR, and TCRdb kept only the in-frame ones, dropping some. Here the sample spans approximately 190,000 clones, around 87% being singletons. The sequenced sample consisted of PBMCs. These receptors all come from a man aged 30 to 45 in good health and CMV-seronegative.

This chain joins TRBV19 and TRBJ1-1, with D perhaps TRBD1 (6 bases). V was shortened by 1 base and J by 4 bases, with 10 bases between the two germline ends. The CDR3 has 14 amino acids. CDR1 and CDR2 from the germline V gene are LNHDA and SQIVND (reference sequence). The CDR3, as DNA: TGTGCCAGTAGTATAGTTACAGGGTCCACTGAAGCTTTCTTT. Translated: CASSIVTGSTEAFF. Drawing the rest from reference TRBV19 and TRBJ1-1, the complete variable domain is DGGITQSPKYLFRKEGQNVTLSCEQNLNHDAMYWYRQDPGQGLRLIYYSQIVNDFQKGDIAEGYSVSREKKESFPLTVTSAQKNPTAFYLCASSIVTGSTEAFFGQGTRLTVV.

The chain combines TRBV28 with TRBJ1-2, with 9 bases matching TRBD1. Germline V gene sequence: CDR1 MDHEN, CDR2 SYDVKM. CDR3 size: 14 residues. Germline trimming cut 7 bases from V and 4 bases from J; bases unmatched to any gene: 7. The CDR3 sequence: CASTQTGGSYGYTF. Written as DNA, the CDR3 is TGTGCCAGCACTCAAACAGGGGGCTCCTATGGCTACACCTTC.

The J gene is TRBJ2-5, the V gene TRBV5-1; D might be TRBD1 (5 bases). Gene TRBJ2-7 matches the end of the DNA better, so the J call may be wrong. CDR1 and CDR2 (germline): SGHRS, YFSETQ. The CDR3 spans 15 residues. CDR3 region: CASSSQGVQGGEQYF. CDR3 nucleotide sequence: TGCGCCAGCAGCTCGCAAGGGGTCCAGGGCGGCGAGCAGTACTTC.

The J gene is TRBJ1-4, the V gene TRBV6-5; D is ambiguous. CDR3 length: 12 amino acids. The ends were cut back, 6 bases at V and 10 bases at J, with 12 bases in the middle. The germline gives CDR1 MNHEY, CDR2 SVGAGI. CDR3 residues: CASSPVLGKLFF. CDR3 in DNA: TGTGCCAGCAGCCCCGTACTAGGAAAACTGTTTTTT.

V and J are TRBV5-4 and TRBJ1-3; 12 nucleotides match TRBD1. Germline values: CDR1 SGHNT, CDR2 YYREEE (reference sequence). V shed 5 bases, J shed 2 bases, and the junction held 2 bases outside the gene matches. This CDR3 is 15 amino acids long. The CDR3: CASRGTGGAGNTIYF. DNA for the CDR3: TGTGCCAGCAGGGGGACAGGGGGCGCTGGAAACACCATATATTTT.